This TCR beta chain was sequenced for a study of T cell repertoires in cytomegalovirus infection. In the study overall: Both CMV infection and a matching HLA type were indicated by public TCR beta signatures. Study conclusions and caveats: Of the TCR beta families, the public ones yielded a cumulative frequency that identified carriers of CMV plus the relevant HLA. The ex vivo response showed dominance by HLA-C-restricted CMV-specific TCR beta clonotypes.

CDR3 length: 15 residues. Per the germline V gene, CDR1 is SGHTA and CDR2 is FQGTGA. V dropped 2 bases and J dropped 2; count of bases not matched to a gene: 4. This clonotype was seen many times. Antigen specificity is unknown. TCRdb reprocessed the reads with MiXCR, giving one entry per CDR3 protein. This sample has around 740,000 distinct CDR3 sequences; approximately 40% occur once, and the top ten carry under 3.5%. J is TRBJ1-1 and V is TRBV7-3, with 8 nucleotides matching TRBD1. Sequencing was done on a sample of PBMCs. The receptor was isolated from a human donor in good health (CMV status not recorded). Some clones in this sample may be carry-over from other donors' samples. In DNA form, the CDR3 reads TGTGCCAGCAGCTTATCAGGGGGCCTTAACACTGAAGCTTTCTTT. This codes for CASSLSGGLNTEAFF. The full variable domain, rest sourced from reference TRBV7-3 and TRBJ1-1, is GAGVSQTPSNKVTEKGKYVELRCDPISGHTALYWYRQSLGQGPEFLIYFQGTGAADDSGLPNDRFFAVRPEGSVSTLKIQRTERGDSAVYLCASSLSGGLNTEAFFGQGTRLTVV.